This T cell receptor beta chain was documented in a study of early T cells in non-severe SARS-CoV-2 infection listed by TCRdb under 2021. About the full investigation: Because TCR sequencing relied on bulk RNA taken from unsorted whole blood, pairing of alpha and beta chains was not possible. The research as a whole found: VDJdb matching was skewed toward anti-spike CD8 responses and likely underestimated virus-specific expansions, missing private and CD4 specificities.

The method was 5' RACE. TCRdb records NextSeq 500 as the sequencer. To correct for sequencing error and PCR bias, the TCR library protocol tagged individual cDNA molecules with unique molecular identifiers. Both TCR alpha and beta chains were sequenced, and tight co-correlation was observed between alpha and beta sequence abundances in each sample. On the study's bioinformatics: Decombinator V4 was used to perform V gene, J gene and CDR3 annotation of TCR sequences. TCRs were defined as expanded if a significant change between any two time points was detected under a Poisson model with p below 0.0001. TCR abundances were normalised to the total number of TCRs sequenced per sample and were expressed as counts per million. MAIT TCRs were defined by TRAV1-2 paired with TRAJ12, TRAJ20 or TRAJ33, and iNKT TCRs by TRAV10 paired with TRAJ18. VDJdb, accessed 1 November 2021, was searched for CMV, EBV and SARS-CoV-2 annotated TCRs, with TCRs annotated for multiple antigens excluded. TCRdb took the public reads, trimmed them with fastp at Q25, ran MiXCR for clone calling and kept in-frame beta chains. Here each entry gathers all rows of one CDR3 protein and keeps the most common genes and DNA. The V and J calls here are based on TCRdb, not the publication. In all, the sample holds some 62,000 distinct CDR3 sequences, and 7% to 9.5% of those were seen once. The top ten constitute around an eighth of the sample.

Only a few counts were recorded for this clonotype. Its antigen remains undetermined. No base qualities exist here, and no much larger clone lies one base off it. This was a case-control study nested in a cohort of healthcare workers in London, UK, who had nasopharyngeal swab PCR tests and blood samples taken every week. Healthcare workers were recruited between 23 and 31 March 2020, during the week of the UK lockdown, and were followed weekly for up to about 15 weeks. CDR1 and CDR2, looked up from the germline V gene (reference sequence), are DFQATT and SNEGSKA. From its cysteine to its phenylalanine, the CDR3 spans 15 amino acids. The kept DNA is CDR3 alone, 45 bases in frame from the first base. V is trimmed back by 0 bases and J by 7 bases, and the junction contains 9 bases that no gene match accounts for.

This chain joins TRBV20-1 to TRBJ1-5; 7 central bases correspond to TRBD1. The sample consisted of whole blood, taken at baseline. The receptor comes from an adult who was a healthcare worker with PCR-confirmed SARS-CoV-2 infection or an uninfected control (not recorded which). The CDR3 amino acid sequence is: CSARDRQGVSQPQHF. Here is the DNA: TGCAGTGCTAGAGATAGGCAGGGGGTGAGCCAGCCCCAGCATTTT.